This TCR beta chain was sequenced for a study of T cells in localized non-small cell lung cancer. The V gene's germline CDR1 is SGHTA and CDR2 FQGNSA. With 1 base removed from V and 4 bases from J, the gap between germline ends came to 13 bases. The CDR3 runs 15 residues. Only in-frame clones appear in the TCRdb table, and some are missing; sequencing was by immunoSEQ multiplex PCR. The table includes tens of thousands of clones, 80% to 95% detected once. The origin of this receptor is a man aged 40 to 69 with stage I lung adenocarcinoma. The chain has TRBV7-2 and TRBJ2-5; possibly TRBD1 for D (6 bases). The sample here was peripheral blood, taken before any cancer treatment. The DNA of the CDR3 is TGTGCCAGCAGCTTAGGAGGGGGAGATCGAGAGACCCAGTACTTC. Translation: CASSLGGGDRETQYF.